Listed below are T cell receptor beta chains from one sample, sequenced in a study of CD4 T cells in relation to SARS-CoV-2 and coronaviruses. Antigens of these TCRs are unknown. This table comes from immunoSEQ multiplex PCR, and its TCRdb copy is limited to in-frame clones, with some not included. The data hold about 36,000 clones, with 70% to 85% observed a single time. The specimen was naive CD4+ T cells from PBMCs, cultured in vitro. The receptors here all came from an adult with COVID-19. Each CDR3 is given with its conserved first and last residue. The D gene is left open where the match is weak. Expanded clones are given a class, and other clones once, few, many or no size at all.

cdr3_length	d_call	v_call	j_call	clone_size	cdr3_nt	cdr3_aa
15	TRBD2	TRBV19	TRBJ2-5	.	TGTGCCAGTAGTATAGCAGCGGGAGTATGGGAGACCCAGTACTTC	CASSIAAGVWETQYF
18	TRBD2	TRBV13	TRBJ2-5	.	TGTGCCAGCAGCTTGACCTACCTAGCGGGACCCCCTCAAGAGACCCAGTACTTC	CASSLTYLAGPPQETQYF
12	.	TRBV7-8	TRBJ2-7	.	TGTGCCAGCAGCTTAGCGCTTTTCGAGCAGTACTTC	CASSLALFEQYF
15	.	TRBV7-2	TRBJ1-1	once	TGTGCCAGCAGCTTCCCCCGGGGGGAAGTCACTGAAGCTTTCTTT	CASSFPRGEVTEAFF
15	TRBD2	TRBV5-4	TRBJ2-1	.	TGTGCCAGCAGCCCGATAGCGGGATCCTACAATGAGCAGTTCTTC	CASSPIAGSYNEQFF
15	.	TRBV5-1	TRBJ1-1	once	TGCGCCAGCAGCTTGGGGTACAGGGAGCACACTGAAGCTTTCTTT	CASSLGYREHTEAFF
14	.	TRBV6-5	TRBJ1-2	.	TGTGCCAGCAGATTGGGACGCTCGGTCCATGGCTACACCTTC	CASRLGRSVHGYTF
13	TRBD1	TRBV6-1	TRBJ2-7	once	TGTGCCAGCAGCCGAGACAGGGATTGGGAGCAGTACTTC	CASSRDRDWEQYF
12	TRBD1	TRBV6-5	TRBJ2-7	.	TGTGCCATTCACAGGGGCCTCTACGAGCAGTACTTC	CAIHRGLYEQYF
16	TRBD1	TRBV10-3	TRBJ2-6	.	TGTGCCATCAGTGCGTCCGACAGGGCTGGGGCCAACGTCCTGACTTTC	CAISASDRAGANVLTF
15	.	TRBV4-1	TRBJ1-5	once	TGCGCCAGCAGCCAAGTAGTAGGATCAAATCAGCCCCAGCATTTT	CASSQVVGSNQPQHF
15	TRBD1	TRBV28	TRBJ1-5	few	TGTGCCAGCAGTTTACCGGACAGGTACAATCAGCCCCAGCATTTT	CASSLPDRYNQPQHF
16	.	TRBV7-2	TRBJ2-3	.	TGTGCCAGCAGCTTATCGTACCCTTCAGTAGCAGATACGCAGTATTTT	CASSLSYPSVADTQYF